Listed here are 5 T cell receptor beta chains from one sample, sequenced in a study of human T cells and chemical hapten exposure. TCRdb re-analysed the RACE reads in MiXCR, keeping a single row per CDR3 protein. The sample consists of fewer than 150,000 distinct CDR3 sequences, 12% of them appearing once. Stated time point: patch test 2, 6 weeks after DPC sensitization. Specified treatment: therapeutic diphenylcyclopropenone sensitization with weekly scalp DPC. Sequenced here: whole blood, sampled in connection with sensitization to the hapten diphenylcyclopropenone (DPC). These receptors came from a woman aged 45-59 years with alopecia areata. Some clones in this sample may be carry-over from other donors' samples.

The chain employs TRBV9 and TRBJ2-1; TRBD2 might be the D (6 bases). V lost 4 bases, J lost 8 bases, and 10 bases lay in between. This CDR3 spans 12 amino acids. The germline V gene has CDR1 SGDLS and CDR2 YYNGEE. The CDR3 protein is CASSTREDEQFF. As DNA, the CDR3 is TGTGCCAGCAGCACTAGGGAGGATGAGCAGTTCTTC. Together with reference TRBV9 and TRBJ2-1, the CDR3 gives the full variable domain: DSGVTQTPKHLITATGQRVTLRCSPRSGDLSVYWYQQSLDQGLQFLIQYYNGEERAKGNILERFSAQQFPDLHSELNLSSLELGDSALYFCASSTREDEQFFGPGTRLTVL.

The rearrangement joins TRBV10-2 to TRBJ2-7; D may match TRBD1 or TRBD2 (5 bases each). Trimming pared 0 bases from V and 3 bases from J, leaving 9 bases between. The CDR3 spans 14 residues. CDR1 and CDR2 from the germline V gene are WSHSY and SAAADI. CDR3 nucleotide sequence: TGCGCCAGCAGTGAGTCTGGGGGTTTCTACGAGCAGTACTTC. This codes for CASSESGGFYEQYF.

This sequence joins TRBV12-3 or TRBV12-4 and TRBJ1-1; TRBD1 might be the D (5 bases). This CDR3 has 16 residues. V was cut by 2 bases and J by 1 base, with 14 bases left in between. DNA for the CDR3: TGTGCCAGCAGTTTAACGTCTGCCAGGGCGAACACTGAAGCTTTCTTT. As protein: CASSLTSARANTEAFF.

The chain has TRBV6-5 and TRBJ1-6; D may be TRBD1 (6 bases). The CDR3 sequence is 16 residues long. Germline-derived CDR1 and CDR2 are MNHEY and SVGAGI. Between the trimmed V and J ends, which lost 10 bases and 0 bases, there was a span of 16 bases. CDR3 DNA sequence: TGTGCCACGGGGCAGGGGCCCGGCTCCTATAATTCACCCCTCCACTTT. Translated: CATGQGPGSYNSPLHF.

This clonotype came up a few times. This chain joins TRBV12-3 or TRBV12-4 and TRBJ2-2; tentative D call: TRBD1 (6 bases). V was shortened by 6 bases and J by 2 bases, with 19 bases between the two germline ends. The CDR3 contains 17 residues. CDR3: CASSPGRQGLNTGELFF. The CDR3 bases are TGTGCCAGCAGCCCGGGGCGGCAGGGGTTAAACACCGGGGAGCTGTTTTTT.